This TCR beta chain was observed in a study of response to subunit inactivated influenza vaccine. Study-level findings and limits: Authors proposed each seasonal influenza vaccination draws in few new T cells.

TCRdb re-analysed the RT-PCR reads in MiXCR, keeping a single row per CDR3 protein. The sample has 650,000 to 800,000 distinct CDR3 sequences, approximately 14% seen once; the top ten hold around 7.3%. In the case of this clonotype: As yet, its antigen is unknown.

The V end was cut by 0 bases, the J end by 0 bases, with 20 bases between. The V gene's germline CDR1 is MGHRA and CDR2 YSYEKL. The CDR3 totals 19 residues. This sequence originates from a man aged 50-59 years who received an inactivated influenza vaccine. This chain connects TRBV4-1 to TRBJ1-1; the D is unclear. This specimen consisted of PBMCs from blood, obtained less than 15 days before vaccination. CDR3 loop: CASSQEWYVRARVNTEAFF. The CDR3 DNA is TGCGCCAGCAGCCAAGAGTGGTATGTGAGGGCTCGGGTGAACACTGAAGCTTTCTTT.